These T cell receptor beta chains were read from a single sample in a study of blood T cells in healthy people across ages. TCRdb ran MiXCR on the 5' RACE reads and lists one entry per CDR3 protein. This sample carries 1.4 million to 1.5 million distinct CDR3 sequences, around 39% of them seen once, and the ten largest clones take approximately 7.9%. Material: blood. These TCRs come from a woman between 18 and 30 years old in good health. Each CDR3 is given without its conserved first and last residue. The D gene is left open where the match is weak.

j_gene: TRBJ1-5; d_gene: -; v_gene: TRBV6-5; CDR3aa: ASSYSGFGGPQH
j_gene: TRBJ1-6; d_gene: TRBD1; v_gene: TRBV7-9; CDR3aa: ASSSKQGADSPLH
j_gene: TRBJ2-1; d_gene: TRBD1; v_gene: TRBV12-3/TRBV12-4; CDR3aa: ASSLWTGGHYNEQF
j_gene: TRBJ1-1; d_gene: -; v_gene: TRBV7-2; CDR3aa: ASSFSGLNTEAF
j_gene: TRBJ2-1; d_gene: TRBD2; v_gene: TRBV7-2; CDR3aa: ASSLSLLSGTQF
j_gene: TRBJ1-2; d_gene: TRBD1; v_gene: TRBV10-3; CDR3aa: AISGTGGDYGYT
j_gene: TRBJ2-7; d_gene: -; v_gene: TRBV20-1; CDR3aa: SARGHQGPTYEQY
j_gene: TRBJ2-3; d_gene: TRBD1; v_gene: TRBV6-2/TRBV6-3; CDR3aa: ASSLPGQGSDTQY
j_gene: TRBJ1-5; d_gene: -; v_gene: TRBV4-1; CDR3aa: ASSRGWGRTDYSNQPQH
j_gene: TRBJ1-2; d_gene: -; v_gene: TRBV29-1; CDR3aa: SVSGTATNYGHT
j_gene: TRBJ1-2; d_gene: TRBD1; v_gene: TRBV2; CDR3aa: ASRGQGAGYT
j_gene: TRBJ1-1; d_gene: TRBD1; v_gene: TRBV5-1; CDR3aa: ASSLFGTGGVGLNTEAF
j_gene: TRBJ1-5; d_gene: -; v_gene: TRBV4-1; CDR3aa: ASSPTLVGNQPQH
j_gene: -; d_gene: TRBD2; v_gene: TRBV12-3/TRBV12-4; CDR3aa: ASSLAGAIYNEQY
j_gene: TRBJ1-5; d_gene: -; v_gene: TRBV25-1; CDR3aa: ASSEYKCCKEPQH
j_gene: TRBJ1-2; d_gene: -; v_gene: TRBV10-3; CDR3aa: AISDPAQGSGYT
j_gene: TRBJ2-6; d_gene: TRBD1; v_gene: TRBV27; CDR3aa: ASSQWTGGSGANVLT
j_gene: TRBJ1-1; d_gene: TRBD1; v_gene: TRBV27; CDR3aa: ASSPGQGVGTEAF
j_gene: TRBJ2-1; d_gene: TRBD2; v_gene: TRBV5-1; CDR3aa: ASSPRQTSGGNNEQF
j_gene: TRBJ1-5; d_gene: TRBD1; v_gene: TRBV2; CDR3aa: ASSMGQSTQPQH
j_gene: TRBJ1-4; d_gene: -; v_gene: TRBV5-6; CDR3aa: ASSLVGSEKLF
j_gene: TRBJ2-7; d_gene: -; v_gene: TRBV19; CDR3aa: ARLQGRSYEQY
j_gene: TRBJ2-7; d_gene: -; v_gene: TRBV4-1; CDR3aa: ASSQGLRVGEQY
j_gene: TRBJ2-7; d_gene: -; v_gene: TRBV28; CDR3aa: ASSFWARGGYEQY
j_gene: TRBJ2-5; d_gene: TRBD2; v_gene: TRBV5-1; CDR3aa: ASSFYRGREETQY
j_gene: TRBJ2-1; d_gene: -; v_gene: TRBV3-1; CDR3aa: ATRSRYNEQF
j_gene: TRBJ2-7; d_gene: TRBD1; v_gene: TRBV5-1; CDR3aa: ASSLEGQGSEQY
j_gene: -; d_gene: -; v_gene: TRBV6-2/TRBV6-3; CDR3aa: ASSYTGGDNSYNEQY
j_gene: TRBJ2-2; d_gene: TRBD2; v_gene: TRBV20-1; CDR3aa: SAEAGTYTGELF